The clone carrying this TCR beta chain has just a few counts. The antigen remains unidentified. The data derive from a study of CD8 T cells in ankylosing spondylitis. Study-wide findings and caveats: According to the report, clones linked to the disease were significantly enriched in matched synovial fluid samples taken from ankylosing spondylitis patients. Ankylosing spondylitis blood appeared to be characterized by a TCR beta motif of several highly homologous variants. Disease-linked clones had a CD8+ phenotype and relatively low frequency in peripheral blood.

Libraries for TCR beta were made by quantitative 5'-RACE with molecular barcodes. TCRdb re-analysed the 5' RACE reads in MiXCR, keeping a single row per CDR3 protein. The sample holds 350,000 or so distinct CDR3 sequences, roughly 15% seen once. Looked up from germline, CDR1 is MNHEY and CDR2 is SVGAGI. This CDR3 spans 14 amino acids. Trimming pared 0 bases from V and 2 bases from J, leaving 6 bases between. The chain employs TRBV6-5 and TRBJ2-3; D unclear. Sequenced: blood, either unsorted or a sorted T cell fraction (not recorded which). The TCR sequence derives from a male donor with ankylosing spondylitis or in good health (not recorded which). The CDR3 reads CASSYSTFTDTQYF. The CDR3 DNA reads as TGTGCCAGCAGTTACTCTACGTTCACAGATACGCAGTATTTT.